This T cell receptor beta chain was sequenced during a study of cytomegalovirus exposure and HLA in healthy donors. Broader study findings: Cytomegalovirus-associated TCR beta chains were listed, numbering roughly 150.

Sequenced by immunoSEQ multiplex PCR; TCRdb stores in-frame clones only, minus some. The data show fewer than 130,000 clones, roughly 90% seen once. The CDR3 loop spans 15 amino acids. Germline V CDR1 and CDR2: MNHEY, SMNVEV (reference sequence). The V and J ends lost 5 bases and 7 bases respectively, with 15 bases between them. On this clone: Its antigen is as yet unknown.

This sequence was found in a woman under 40 in good health and CMV-seropositive. The chain joins TRBV27 to TRBJ1-6, with a tentative D call TRBD1 (5 bases). The specimen was PBMCs. The CDR3 DNA follows: TGTGCCAGCAGTATGCAAAGGGGTATGAATTCACCCCTCCACTTT. This codes for CASSMQRGMNSPLHF.